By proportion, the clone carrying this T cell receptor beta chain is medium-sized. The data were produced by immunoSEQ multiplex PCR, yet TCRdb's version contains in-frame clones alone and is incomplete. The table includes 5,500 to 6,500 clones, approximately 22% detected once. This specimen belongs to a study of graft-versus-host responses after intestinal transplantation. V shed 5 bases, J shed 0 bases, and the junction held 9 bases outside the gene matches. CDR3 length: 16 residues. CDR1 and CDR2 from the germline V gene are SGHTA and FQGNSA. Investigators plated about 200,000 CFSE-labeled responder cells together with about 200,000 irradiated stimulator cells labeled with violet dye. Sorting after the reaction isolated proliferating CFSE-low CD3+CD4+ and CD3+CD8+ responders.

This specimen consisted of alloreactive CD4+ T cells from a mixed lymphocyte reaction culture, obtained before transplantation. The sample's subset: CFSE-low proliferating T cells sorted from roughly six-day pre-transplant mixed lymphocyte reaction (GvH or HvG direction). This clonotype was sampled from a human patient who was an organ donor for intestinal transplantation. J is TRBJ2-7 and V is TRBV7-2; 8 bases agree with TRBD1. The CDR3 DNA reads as TGTGCCAGCAGCACGGGGACAGGAAAATTCTCCTACGAGCAGTACTTC. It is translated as CASSTGTGKFSYEQYF.